What follows describes a single TCR beta chain. No antigen is known for it. The data were taken from a study of relationships among human T cell subsets. General study results and limits: Regulatory and Th2 subsets had few clones over 100 reads, unlike CD8+ cytotoxic cells.

The CDR3 is 14 amino acids. The ends were cut back, 7 bases at V and 1 base at J, with 13 bases in the middle. From mRNA, alpha and beta CDR3 regions were amplified using semiquantitative ARM-PCR. ARM-PCR used tagged nested gene-specific primers, then communal superprimers for exponential amplification. TCRdb analysed the multiplex PCR reads with MiXCR anew, one entry per CDR3 protein. Here the sample spans fewer than 18,000 distinct CDR3 sequences, less than 80% being singletons. V gene TRBV12-3 or TRBV12-4 combines with J gene TRBJ1-1; D remains unclear. The specimen was total T cells sorted from blood. This receptor was taken from a man in his forties in good health. DNA of the CDR3: TGTGCCAGCACCCTTGGCGCCTCGAACACTGAAGCTTTCTTT. Its translation: CASTLGASNTEAFF.